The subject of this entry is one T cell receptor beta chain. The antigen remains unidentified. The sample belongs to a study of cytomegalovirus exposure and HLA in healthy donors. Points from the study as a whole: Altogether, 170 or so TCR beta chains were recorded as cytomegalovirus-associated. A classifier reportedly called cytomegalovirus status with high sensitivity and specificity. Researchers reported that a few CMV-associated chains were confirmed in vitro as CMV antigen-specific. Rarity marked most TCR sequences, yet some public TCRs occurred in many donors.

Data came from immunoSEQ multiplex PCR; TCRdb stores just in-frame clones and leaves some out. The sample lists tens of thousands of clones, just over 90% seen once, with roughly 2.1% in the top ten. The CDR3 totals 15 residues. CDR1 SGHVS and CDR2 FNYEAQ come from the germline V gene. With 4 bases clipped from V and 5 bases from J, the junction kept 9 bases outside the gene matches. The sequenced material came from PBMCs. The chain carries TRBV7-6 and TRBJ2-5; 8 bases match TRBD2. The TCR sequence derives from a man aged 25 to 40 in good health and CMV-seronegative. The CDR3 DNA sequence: TGTGCCAGCAGCTCGAAACTAGCGGTGGTGGAGACCCAGTACTTC. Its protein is CASSSKLAVVETQYF. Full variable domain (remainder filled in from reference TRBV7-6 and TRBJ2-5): GAGVSQSPRYKVTKRGQDVALRCDPISGHVSLYWYRQALGQGPEFLTYFNYEAQQDKSGLPNDRFSAERPEGSISTLTIQRTEQRDSAMYRCASSSKLAVVETQYFGPGTRLLVL.